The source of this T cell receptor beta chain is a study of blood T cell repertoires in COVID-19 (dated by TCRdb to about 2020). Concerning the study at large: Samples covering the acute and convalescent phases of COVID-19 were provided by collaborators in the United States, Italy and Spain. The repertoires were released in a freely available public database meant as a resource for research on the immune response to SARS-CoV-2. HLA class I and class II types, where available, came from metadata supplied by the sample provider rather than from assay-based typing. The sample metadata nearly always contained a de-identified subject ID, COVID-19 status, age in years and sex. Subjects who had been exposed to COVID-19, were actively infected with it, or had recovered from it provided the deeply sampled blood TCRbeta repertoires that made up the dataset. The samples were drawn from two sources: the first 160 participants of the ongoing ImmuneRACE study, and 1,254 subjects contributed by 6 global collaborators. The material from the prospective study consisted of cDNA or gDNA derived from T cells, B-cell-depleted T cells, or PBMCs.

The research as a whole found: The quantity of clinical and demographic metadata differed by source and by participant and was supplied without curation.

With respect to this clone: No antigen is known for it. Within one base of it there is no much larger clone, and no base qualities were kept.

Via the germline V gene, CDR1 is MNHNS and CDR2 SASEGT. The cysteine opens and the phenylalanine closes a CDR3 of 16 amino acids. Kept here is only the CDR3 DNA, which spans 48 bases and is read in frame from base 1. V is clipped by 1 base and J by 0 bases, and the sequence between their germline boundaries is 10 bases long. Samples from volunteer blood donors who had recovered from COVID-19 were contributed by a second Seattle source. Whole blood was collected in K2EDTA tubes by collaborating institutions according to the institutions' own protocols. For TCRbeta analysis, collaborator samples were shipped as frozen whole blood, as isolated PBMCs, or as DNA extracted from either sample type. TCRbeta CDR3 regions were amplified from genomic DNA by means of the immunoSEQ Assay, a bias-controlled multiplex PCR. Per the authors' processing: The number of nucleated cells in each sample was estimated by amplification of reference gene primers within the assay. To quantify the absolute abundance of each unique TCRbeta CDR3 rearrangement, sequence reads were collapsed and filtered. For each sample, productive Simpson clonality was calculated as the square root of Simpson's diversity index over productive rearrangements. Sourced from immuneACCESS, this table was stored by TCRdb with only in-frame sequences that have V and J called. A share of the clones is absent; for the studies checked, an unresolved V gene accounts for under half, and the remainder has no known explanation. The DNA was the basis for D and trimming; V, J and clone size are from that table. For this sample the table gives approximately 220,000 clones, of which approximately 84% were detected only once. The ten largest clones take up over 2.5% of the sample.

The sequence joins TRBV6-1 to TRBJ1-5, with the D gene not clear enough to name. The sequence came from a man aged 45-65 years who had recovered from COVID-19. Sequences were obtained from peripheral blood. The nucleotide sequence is TGTGCCAGCAGTGAAGTGGAGGGCCTTAGCAATCAGCCCCAGCATTTT. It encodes CASSEVEGLSNQPQHF.